The 7 T cell receptor beta chains below come from one sample, sequenced in a study of CD8 T cells in ankylosing spondylitis. Study conclusions and caveats: There was a TCR beta motif, made of several highly homologous variants, that appeared characteristic of ankylosing spondylitis blood.

TCRdb processed the 5' RACE reads anew with MiXCR; each CDR3 protein has one entry. This sample carries around 490,000 distinct CDR3 sequences, over 4% of them seen once, and the ten largest clones take under 4.5%. These receptors lack a known antigen. The sequencing sample was made of blood, either unsorted or a sorted T cell fraction (not recorded which). The origin of the receptors is a male donor with ankylosing spondylitis.

This clonotype was seen a handful of times. This chain uses TRBV7-8 with TRBJ1-3; 7 bases align to TRBD1. J lost 0 bases, V lost 5 bases, and 7 bases had no gene match. Germline CDR1 and CDR2: SGHVS and FQNEAQ. The CDR3 sequence is 16 residues long. CDR3 nucleotides: TGTGCCAGCAGCGCGACAGGGCCTTACTCTGGAAACACCATATATTTT. The encoded protein is CASSATGPYSGNTIYF.

The CDR3 loop reads CASSDQLNTEAFF. DNA for the CDR3: TGTGCCAGCAGCGACCAATTGAACACTGAAGCTTTCTTT. V and J are TRBV3-1 and TRBJ1-1; D not certain. The CDR3 extends over 13 amino acids. V shed 5 bases and J shed 0 bases, with 7 bases lying between them. CDR1 is LGHDT and CDR2 is YNNKEL in the germline V gene (reference sequence).

The table lists this clonotype with many counts. The chain recombines TRBV20-1 with TRBJ1-2; 7 positions match TRBD1. The V segment lost 4 bases and the J segment 3 bases; nucleotides outside the gene matches: 8. This CDR3 has 14 residues. Germline V gene data show CDR1 as DFQATT and CDR2 as SNEGSKA (reference sequence). CDR3 sequence reads: CSATPRGSDYGYTF. The CDR3, as DNA: TGCAGTGCTACTCCCAGGGGGTCGGACTATGGCTACACCTTC.

V is TRBV4-3 and J is TRBJ2-5, with TRBD1 matching over 9 bases. The V gene's germline CDR1 is LGHNA and CDR2 YSLEER. V lost 0 bases to trimming and J lost 3 bases; unmatched junction nucleotides: 5. The CDR3 is 16 residues long. The CDR3 DNA reads TGCGCCAGCAGCCAAGATCTAAGGACAGGGGAAGAGACCCAGTACTTC. It encodes CASSQDLRTGEETQYF.

This clonotype was detected ten times or more. The chain has TRBV28 and TRBJ2-2; D is ambiguous. The germline V gene has CDR1 MDHEN and CDR2 SYDVKM. V was cut by 7 bases and J by 6 bases, with 9 bases left in between. The CDR3 loop spans 12 amino acids. The CDR3 coding sequence is TGTGCCAGCACAGGAGTTGCCGGGGAGCTGTTTTTT. Amino acid sequence: CASTGVAGELFF.

This clonotype has at least ten counts. V and J are TRBV11-1 and TRBJ1-2; D gene ambiguous. Germline CDR1 SGHAT, CDR2 FQDESV (reference sequence). With 2 bases removed from V and 4 bases from J, the gap between germline ends came to 23 bases. The CDR3 runs 18 residues. The CDR3 coding sequence is TGTGCCAGCAGCTTACCCCTGTTTTCGGGGTTGGGAAGCTATGGCTACACCTTC. Residues: CASSLPLFSGLGSYGYTF.

The V gene is TRBV18, the J gene TRBJ1-6; 7 positions match TRBD1. Germline CDR1 and CDR2: KGHSH and LQKENI. The CDR3 is 14 residues long. The junction had 6 bases not matched to a gene; V was cut back by 3 bases and J by 10 bases. The CDR3 bases are TGTGCCAGCTCACCGGACAGGAGGGGATCACCCCTCCACTTT. It is translated as CASSPDRRGSPLHF.